A selection of T cell receptor beta chains follows, all from one sample in a study of memory CD4+ T cells and cytomegalovirus serostatus. The table came from immunoSEQ multiplex PCR; TCRdb's copy has only in-frame clones and leaves some out. The sample holds roughly 40,000 clones; 79% are singletons and the top ten take approximately 1.2%. The sample comprised memory CD4+ T cells from blood. Source of these receptors: an adult in good health and CMV-seronegative. CDR3s include the opening cysteine and the closing phenylalanine or tryptophan. D genes are given only for firm matches. The listing skips clone size in some rows; elsewhere it reads once, few, many or a size class.

j_call,clone_size,cdr3_length,d_call,v_call,cdr3_aa,cdr3_nt
TRBJ2-2,NA,15,NA,TRBV5-1,CASSLGTLNTGELFF,TGCGCCAGCAGCCTGGGGACTTTGAACACCGGGGAGCTGTTTTTT
TRBJ2-5,NA,16,TRBD2,TRBV2,CASSVQLAIIGETQYF,TGTGCCAGCAGTGTACAACTAGCGATCATTGGGGAGACCCAGTACTTC
TRBJ2-2,NA,15,TRBD1,TRBV6-1,CASSAGQFYTGELFF,TGTGCCAGCAGTGCGGGACAGTTCTACACCGGGGAGCTGTTTTTT
TRBJ2-7,NA,14,NA,TRBV18,CASRGVGPSYEQYF,TGTGCCAGCCGCGGGGTGGGCCCCTCCTACGAGCAGTACTTC
TRBJ1-5,NA,14,NA,TRBV2,CASSERRPGQPQHF,TGTGCCAGCAGTGAAAGACGGCCAGGGCAGCCCCAGCATTTT
TRBJ2-7,NA,16,TRBD2,TRBV18,CASSPPSAGSTYEQYF,TGTGCCAGCTCACCACCATCAGCGGGATCCACTTACGAGCAGTACTTC
TRBJ1-3,NA,14,NA,TRBV30,CAWSDTYNGNTIYF,TGTGCCTGGAGTGATACCTACAATGGAAACACCATATATTTT
TRBJ2-1,NA,15,TRBD2,TRBV9,CASSVVTSGINEQFF,TGTGCCAGCAGCGTAGTGACTAGCGGGATCAATGAGCAGTTCTTC
TRBJ1-6,NA,14,TRBD1,TRBV7-2,CASSSGTGGSPLHF,TGTGCCAGCAGCTCCGGGACAGGGGGTTCACCCCTCCACTTT
TRBJ1-2,NA,13,NA,TRBV21-1,CASGRGQGRGYTF,TGTGCCAGCGGACGGGGACAGGGACGTGGCTACACCTTC
TRBJ2-3,NA,11,NA,TRBV30,CAWSRGDTQYF,TGTGCCTGGAGCCGGGGGGATACGCAGTATTTT
TRBJ2-7,NA,13,NA,TRBV5-4,CASSLSGTYEQYF,TGTGCCAGCAGCTTGTCAGGAACCTACGAGCAGTACTTC
TRBJ2-1,NA,12,NA,TRBV11-3,CASGSQGNEQFF,TGTGCCAGCGGGAGTCAAGGTAATGAGCAGTTCTTC
TRBJ2-3,few,14,NA,TRBV7-3,CASSPSPGTDTQYF,TGTGCCAGCAGCCCTTCGCCGGGCACAGATACGCAGTATTTT
TRBJ2-2,NA,14,TRBD2,TRBV27,CASSTGTSSGELFF,TGTGCCAGCAGTACCGGGACTAGTTCCGGGGAGCTGTTTTTT
TRBJ1-1,NA,13,NA,TRBV2,CASSAGATTEAFF,TGTGCCAGCAGCGCCGGGGCCACCACTGAAGCTTTCTTT
TRBJ2-3,NA,15,NA,TRBV18,CASSRSIGNTDTQYF,TGTGCCAGCTCACGAAGTATCGGTAACACAGATACGCAGTATTTT
TRBJ1-5,NA,12,TRBD1,TRBV11-3,CASSDRGQPQHF,TGTGCCAGCAGCGACAGGGGTCAGCCCCAGCATTTT
TRBJ2-5,NA,17,TRBD2,TRBV11-2,CASSLLLLAGVKETQYF,TGTGCCAGCAGCCTACTACTCCTAGCGGGAGTAAAAGAGACCCAGTACTTC
TRBJ2-3,few,14,NA,TRBV6-5,CASSRGTNTDTQYF,TGTGCCAGCAGTCGGGGGACAAACACAGATACGCAGTATTTT
TRBJ2-2,once,12,NA,TRBV2,CASSLPPGELFF,TGTGCCAGCAGTTTACCCCCCGGGGAGCTGTTTTTT
TRBJ2-7,NA,13,TRBD1,TRBV6-5,CASSRGQSYEQYF,TGTGCCAGCAGCCGGGGACAGTCCTACGAGCAGTACTTC
TRBJ2-5,NA,13,NA,TRBV11-2,CASSSGLQETQYF,TGTGCCAGCAGCTCCGGACTACAAGAGACCCAGTACTTC
TRBJ1-2,NA,13,NA,TRBV5-5,CASSPEPNYGYTF,TGTGCCAGCAGCCCAGAGCCTAACTATGGCTACACCTTC
TRBJ2-2,NA,17,NA,TRBV5-1,CASSPAFGTVDTGELFF,TGCGCCAGCAGCCCGGCTTTCGGGACGGTGGACACCGGGGAGCTGTTTTTT
TRBJ1-1,NA,17,NA,TRBV15,CATSRDHLKGGGTEAFF,TGTGCCACCAGCAGAGATCATCTAAAGGGAGGGGGCACTGAAGCTTTCTTT
TRBJ2-3,NA,15,TRBD2,TRBV7-2,CASSLAGGPADTQYF,TGTGCCAGCAGCTTAGCGGGAGGGCCCGCAGATACGCAGTATTTT
TRBJ2-7,NA,13,NA,TRBV18,CASQAGRGDEQYF,TGTGCCAGCCAAGCGGGGAGGGGGGACGAGCAGTACTTC
TRBJ2-1,NA,13,NA,TRBV29-1,CSVEPTAYNEQFF,TGCAGCGTTGAACCTACTGCCTACAATGAGCAGTTCTTC
TRBJ1-3,few,13,NA,TRBV18,CASSPGTRDTIYF,TGTGCCAGCTCCCCAGGGACCCGGGACACCATATATTTT
TRBJ2-7,few,15,NA,TRBV6-5,CASTTMGRVGDEQYF,TGTGCCAGCACCACTATGGGGCGGGTAGGCGACGAGCAGTACTTC
TRBJ2-5,NA,13,NA,TRBV5-1,CASSFSGQETQYF,TGCGCCAGCAGCTTTAGCGGACAAGAGACCCAGTACTTC
TRBJ2-1,NA,16,NA,TRBV12-2,CASRLGGSESYNEQFF,TGTGCAAGTCGCTTAGGAGGTAGCGAAAGCTACAATGAGCAGTTCTTC
TRBJ2-7,NA,14,TRBD2,TRBV29-1,CSVGRTSGGDEQYF,TGCAGCGTTGGCAGGACTAGCGGCGGGGACGAGCAGTACTTC
TRBJ2-5,NA,13,NA,TRBV19,CASSATRGETQYF,TGTGCCAGTAGTGCGACCAGGGGAGAGACCCAGTACTTC